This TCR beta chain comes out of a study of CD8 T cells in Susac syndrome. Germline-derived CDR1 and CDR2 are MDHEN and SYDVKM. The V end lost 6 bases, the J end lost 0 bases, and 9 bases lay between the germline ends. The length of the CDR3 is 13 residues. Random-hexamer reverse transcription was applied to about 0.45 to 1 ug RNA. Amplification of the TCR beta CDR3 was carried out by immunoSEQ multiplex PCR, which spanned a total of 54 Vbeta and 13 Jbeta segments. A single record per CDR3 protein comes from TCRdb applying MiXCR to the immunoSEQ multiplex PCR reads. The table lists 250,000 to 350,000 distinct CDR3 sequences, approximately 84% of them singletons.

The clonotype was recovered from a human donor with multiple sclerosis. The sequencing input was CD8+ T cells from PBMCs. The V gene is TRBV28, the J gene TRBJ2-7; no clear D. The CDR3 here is CASSQPGSYEQYF. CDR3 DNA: TGTGCCAGCAGCCAACCGGGCTCCTACGAGCAGTACTTC.